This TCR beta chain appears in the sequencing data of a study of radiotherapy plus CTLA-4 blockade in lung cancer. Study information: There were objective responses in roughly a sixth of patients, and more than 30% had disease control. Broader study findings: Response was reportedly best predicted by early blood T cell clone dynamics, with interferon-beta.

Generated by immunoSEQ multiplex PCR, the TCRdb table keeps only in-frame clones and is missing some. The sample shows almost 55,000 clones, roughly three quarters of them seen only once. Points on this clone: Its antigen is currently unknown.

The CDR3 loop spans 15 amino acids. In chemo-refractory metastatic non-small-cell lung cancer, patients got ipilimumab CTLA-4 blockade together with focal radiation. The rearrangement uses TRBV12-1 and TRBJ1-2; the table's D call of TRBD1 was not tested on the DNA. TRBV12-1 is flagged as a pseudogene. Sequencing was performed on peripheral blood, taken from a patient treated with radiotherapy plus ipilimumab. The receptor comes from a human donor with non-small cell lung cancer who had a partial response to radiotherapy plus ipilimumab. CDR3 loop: CASSPRQGDSYGYTF. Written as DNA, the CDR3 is TGTGCCAGCAGCCCCCGACAGGGAGACTCCTATGGCTACACCTTC.